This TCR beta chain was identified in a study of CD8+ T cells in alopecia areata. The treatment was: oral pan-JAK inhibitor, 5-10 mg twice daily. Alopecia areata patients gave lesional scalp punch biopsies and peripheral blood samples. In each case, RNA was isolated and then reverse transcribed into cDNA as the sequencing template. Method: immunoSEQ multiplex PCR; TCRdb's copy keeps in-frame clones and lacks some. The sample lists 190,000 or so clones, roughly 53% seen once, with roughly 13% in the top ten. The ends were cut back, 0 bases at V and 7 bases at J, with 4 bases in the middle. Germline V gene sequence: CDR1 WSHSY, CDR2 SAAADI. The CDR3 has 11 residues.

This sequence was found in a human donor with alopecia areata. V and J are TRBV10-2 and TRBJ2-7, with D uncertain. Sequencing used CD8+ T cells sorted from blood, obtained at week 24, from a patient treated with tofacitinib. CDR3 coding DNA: TGCGCCAGCAGTGAGTCGTTTGAGCAGTACTTC. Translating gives CASSESFEQYF.